A single sample is the source of the 5 T cell receptor beta chains below, sequenced in a study of cytomegalovirus exposure and HLA in healthy donors. This PCR relied on a set of 60 Vbeta primers and 13 Jbeta primers. The table came from immunoSEQ multiplex PCR; TCRdb's copy has only in-frame clones and leaves some out. Among 80,000 to 130,000 clones listed, around 74% were seen once. What was sequenced was PBMCs. The receptors originated from a male donor in good health and CMV-seropositive.

The chain uses TRBV2 and TRBJ2-7; 8 bases line up with TRBD1. Germline values: CDR1 SNHLY, CDR2 FYNNEI. The CDR3 contains 15 residues. Trimming took 1 base from V and 3 from J; bases not matched to a gene: 5. The CDR3: CASSEGGQDLYEQYF. CDR3 DNA sequence: TGTGCCAGCAGTGAAGGGGGACAGGACCTCTACGAGCAGTACTTC. The variable domain in full, with the rest retrieved from reference TRBV2 and TRBJ2-7, is EPEVTQTPSHQVTQMGQEVILRCVPISNHLYFYWYRQILGQKVEFLVSFYNNEISEKSEIFDDQFSVERPDGSNFTLKIRSTKLEDSAMYFCASSEGGQDLYEQYFGPGTRLTVT.

The chain combines TRBV7-3 with TRBJ2-3; 13 nucleotides match TRBD2. Looked up from germline, CDR1 is SGHTA and CDR2 is FQGTGA. Trimming at V came to 4 bases and at J to 4 bases, leaving 5 bases not matched to a gene. The CDR3 is made up of 16 amino acids. The chain's CDR3 is CASSSLAGGQADTQYF. DNA for the CDR3: TGTGCCAGCAGCTCACTAGCGGGGGGGCAGGCAGATACGCAGTATTTT.

On this clone itself: Other DNA sequences in this specimen translate into the identical CDR3. The rearrangement uses TRBV30 and TRBJ2-3; possible D gene TRBD2, 5 bases. The germline V and J ends were trimmed by 5 bases and 6 bases, with 6 bases remaining between them. The CDR3 is 10 residues long. CDR1 and CDR2 from the germline V gene are GTSNPN and SVGIG (reference sequence). The CDR3 here is CAWGLDTQYF. The CDR3 nucleotides read TGTGCCTGGGGACTCGATACGCAGTATTTT. The variable domain in full, completed from reference TRBV30 and TRBJ2-3, reads SQTIHQWPATLVQPVGSPLSLECTVEGTSNPNLYWYRQAAGRGLQLLFYSVGIGQISSEVPQNLSASRPQDRQFILSSKKLLLSDSGFYLCAWGLDTQYFGPGTRLTVL.

This clone has a handful of counts. CDR3 in amino acids: CASSLVIAGYQETQYF. The CDR3, as DNA: TGCGCCAGCAGCTTGGTTATAGCGGGATACCAAGAGACCCAGTACTTC. The chain combines TRBV5-1 with TRBJ2-5; 8 bases match TRBD2. Germline trimming cut 0 bases from V and 0 bases from J; bases unmatched to any gene: 4. CDR1 is SGHRS and CDR2 is YFSETQ in the germline V gene. CDR3 length: 16 amino acids. The complete variable domain, with remaining parts taken from reference TRBV5-1 and TRBJ2-5, reads KAGVTQTPRYLIKTRGQQVTLSCSPISGHRSVSWYQQTPGQGLQFLFEYFSETQRNKGNFPGRFSGRQFSNSRSEMNVSTLELGDSALYLCASSLVIAGYQETQYFGPGTRLLVL.

This clone was seen more than once but under ten times. The CDR3 DNA follows: TGCGCCAGCAGCCAAGCCAGGGTAGTGGGACAGCCCCAGCATTTT. This encodes CASSQARVVGQPQHF. The chain is built from TRBV4-3 and TRBJ1-5; D may be TRBD1 (5 bases). The CDR3 totals 15 residues. V gave up 1 base and J gave up 7 bases, with 14 bases separating them. Germline V gene data show CDR1 as LGHNA and CDR2 as YSLEER.